These 20 T cell receptor beta chains were all obtained from the same sample, sequenced in a study of cytomegalovirus exposure and HLA in healthy donors. Researchers ran the PCR with 60 Vbeta and 13 Jbeta primers. Sequencing used immunoSEQ multiplex PCR; TCRdb keeps in-frame clones, though not all of them. This sample has some 90,000 clones, with about four fifths found just once. Sequenced material: PBMCs. The origin of the receptors is a female donor in good health and CMV-seropositive.

The V and J genes are TRBV7-2 and TRBJ2-1; D remains unclear. Per germline, CDR1 SGHTA and CDR2 FQGNSA. The V and J ends lost 4 bases and 6 bases respectively, with 10 bases between them. The CDR3 covers 13 residues. The CDR3 reads CASSSPGRNEQFF. The CDR3, as DNA: TGTGCCAGCAGCTCCCCTGGGCGCAATGAGCAGTTCTTC.

The V gene is TRBV10-3, the J gene TRBJ1-1; 9 bases map to TRBD1. The CDR3 is 14 amino acids. V was clipped by 2 bases and J by 7 bases; unmatched bases: 5. Germline-derived CDR1 and CDR2 are ENHRY and SYGVKD. The CDR3, as DNA: TGTGCCATCAGTGAGGGGACAGGGCGCGGTGAAGCTTTCTTT. It specifies CAISEGTGRGEAFF.

J is TRBJ2-2 and V is TRBV6-5; 8 nucleotides align to TRBD1. V lost 8 bases and J lost 0; bases outside the gene matches: 2. Germline CDR1 reads MNHEY; CDR2 reads SVGAGI. The CDR3 runs 14 residues. The DNA of the CDR3 is TGTGCCAGCCAGGACAGGGCGAACACCGGGGAGCTGTTTTTT. Protein sequence: CASQDRANTGELFF.

The chain recombines TRBV5-6 with TRBJ2-1, with 7 bases identical to TRBD1. This CDR3 comprises 13 residues. V lost 2 bases to trimming and J lost 5 bases; unmatched junction nucleotides: 1. CDR1 is SGHDT and CDR2 is YYEEEE in the germline V gene. The CDR3 region has the DNA TGTGCCAGCAGCTTTGACAGGGACAATGAGCAGTTCTTC. Protein sequence: CASSFDRDNEQFF.

Here the CDR3 DNA reads TGCAGCGTTGACAATTTGATGACAGACTCCTATGGCTACACCTTC. Encoded protein: CSVDNLMTDSYGYTF. J is TRBJ1-2 and V is TRBV29-1; possible D gene TRBD1, 5 bases. Trimming took 3 bases from V and 4 from J, leaving 18 bases between them. The CDR3 contains 15 residues. The V gene's germline CDR1 is SQVTM and CDR2 ANQGSEA.

This chain joins TRBV10-3 and TRBJ2-1, with TRBD2 identical over 8 bases. Germline loops: CDR1 ENHRY, CDR2 SYGVKD. There are 15 residues in the CDR3. The junction had 8 bases not matched to a gene; V was cut back by 7 bases and J by 3 bases. The CDR3 spells CAIMPERGHYNEQFF. The CDR3 region has the DNA TGTGCCATCATGCCCGAGCGGGGGCACTACAATGAGCAGTTCTTC.

The chain couples TRBV7-2 to TRBJ1-4; D uncertain. Trimming removed 5 bases from V and 8 bases from J, with 18 bases in between. CDR1 is SGHTA, CDR2 FQGNSA, per germline. CDR3 length equals 15 residues. The CDR3 here is CASSPWLSPGEKLFF. The CDR3 nucleotides are TGTGCCAGCAGCCCATGGCTGAGTCCGGGGGAAAAACTGTTTTTT.

The chain carries TRBV29-1 and TRBJ2-5, with 9 nucleotides matching TRBD2. This CDR3 region has 14 residues. The V gene's germline CDR1 is SQVTM and CDR2 ANQGSEA. The ends lost 6 bases at V and 0 bases at J; junction bases unmatched: 5. The CDR3 is CSVRLAVNQETQYF. In DNA form, the CDR3 reads TGCAGCGTCAGACTAGCGGTCAACCAAGAGACCCAGTACTTC.

The rearrangement links TRBV6-6 to TRBJ2-5, with a weak D call TRBD2 (5 bases). V lost 5 bases to trimming and J lost 1 base, with 14 bases between them. Germline assignment: CDR1 MNHNY and CDR2 SVGAGI (reference sequence). The length of the CDR3 is 15 residues. The CDR3 loop is CASSKARSGQETQYF. The DNA of the CDR3 is TGTGCCAGCAGTAAAGCTAGGAGCGGCCAAGAGACCCAGTACTTC.

V and J are TRBV7-2 and TRBJ2-7; possibly TRBD1 for D (6 bases). Trimming removed 4 bases at V and 3 bases at J, with 16 bases between. Germline loops: CDR1 SGHTA, CDR2 FQGNSA. The CDR3 is made up of 15 amino acids. CDR3 nucleotide sequence: TGTGCCAGCAGCTCCCCCCGGGACATTCACTACGAGCAGTACTTC. Translated, it gives CASSSPRDIHYEQYF.

The chain is built from TRBV28 and TRBJ1-2, with unresolved D. Germline V gene data show CDR1 as MDHEN and CDR2 as SYDVKM. Trimming removed 6 bases from V and 2 bases from J, with 7 bases in between. The CDR3 spans 12 residues. The CDR3 spells CASRVRNYGYTF. The CDR3 coding sequence is TGTGCCAGCAGGGTGAGGAACTATGGCTACACCTTC.

The V and J genes are TRBV4-2 and TRBJ2-2; the match to TRBD1 covers 9 bases. V lost 1 base and J lost 3; bases outside the gene matches: 0. This CDR3 comprises 15 residues. Germline V gene lookup returns CDR1 LGHNA and CDR2 YNFKEQ. The CDR3 loop is CASSQGTGDTGELFF. The CDR3 coding sequence is TGTGCCAGCAGCCAAGGGACAGGGGACACCGGGGAGCTGTTTTTT.

V usage is TRBV19 and J usage is TRBJ1-1; possibly TRBD1 for D (6 bases). The CDR3 has 13 amino acids. V lost 7 bases and J 3 bases, leaving 12 bases between the germline ends. The germline gives CDR1 LNHDA, CDR2 SQIVND (reference sequence). DNA for the CDR3: TGTGCCAGTACCAACAGGGTTGACACTGAAGCTTTCTTT. It yields the protein CASTNRVDTEAFF. Variable domain in full (rest from reference TRBV19 and TRBJ1-1): DGGITQSPKYLFRKEGQNVTLSCEQNLNHDAMYWYRQDPGQGLRLIYYSQIVNDFQKGDIAEGYSVSREKKESFPLTVTSAQKNPTAFYLCASTNRVDTEAFFGQGTRLTVV.

J is TRBJ2-5 and V is TRBV11-3; TRBD2 matches at 7 bases. V gave up 4 bases and J gave up 5 bases; unmatched junction bases: 4. The CDR3 totals 13 residues. The V gene's germline CDR1 is SGHNT and CDR2 YENEEA. CDR3 in amino acids: CASSYRGGETQYF. The CDR3 DNA follows: TGTGCCAGCAGCTATAGGGGAGGGGAGACCCAGTACTTC.

V gene TRBV6-4 combines with J gene TRBJ1-1, with 11 bases that match TRBD1. Trimming cost V 3 bases and J 2 bases; bases outside gene matches: 2. In germline, CDR1 is MRHNA, CDR2 SNTAGT. This CDR3 is 15 amino acids long. CDR3 protein: CASSEGTGGNTEAFF. The CDR3, as DNA: TGTGCCAGCAGTGAGGGGACAGGGGGTAACACTGAAGCTTTCTTT.

The rearrangement links TRBV7-6 to TRBJ2-7; 10 nucleotides agree with TRBD2. The germline CDR1 and CDR2 sequences are SGHVS and FNYEAQ. V shed 2 bases and J 3 bases; nucleotides not matched to a gene: 4. The CDR3 is 15 residues long. CDR3 nucleotides: TGTGCCAGCAGCTTATGGTCTAGCGGGGGCTACGAGCAGTACTTC. This translates into CASSLWSSGGYEQYF.

The rearrangement uses TRBV27 and TRBJ1-4; D gene ambiguous. The germline V gene encodes CDR1 MNHEY and CDR2 SMNVEV (reference sequence). This CDR3 spans 14 amino acids. Trimming pared 11 bases from V and 0 bases from J, leaving 13 bases between. CDR3 residues: CAFGPIPTNEKLFF. CDR3 nucleotides: TGTGCCTTCGGTCCGATTCCAACTAATGAAAAACTGTTTTTT. Full variable domain (outside the CDR3, taken from reference TRBV27 and TRBJ1-4): EAQVTQNPRYLITVTGKKLTVTCSQNMNHEYMSWYRQDPGLGLRQIYYSMNVEVTDKGDVPEGYKVSRKEKRNFPLILESPSPNQTSLYFCAFGPIPTNEKLFFGSGTQLSVL.

The chain carries TRBV9 and TRBJ1-1; D gene uncertain. The germline V gene encodes CDR1 SGDLS and CDR2 YYNGEE. Trimming stripped 7 bases from V and 4 bases from J, with 11 bases between. The CDR3 covers 12 residues. CDR3 in DNA: TGTGCCAGCCTCCGGGTGTCCACTGAAGCTTTCTTT. Residues: CASLRVSTEAFF.

The chain combines TRBV28 with TRBJ1-4, with D perhaps matching TRBD1 (5 bases). This CDR3 spans 15 amino acids. Germline V lookup: CDR1 MDHEN, CDR2 SYDVKM. V lost 1 base and J 7 bases, leaving 13 bases between the germline ends. The DNA for the CDR3 is TGTGCCAGCAGTTTATTCGGGGGAGGGGTTGAAAAACTGTTTTTT. This translates into CASSLFGGGVEKLFF.

Only a few counts were recorded for this clone. The chain recombines TRBV29-1 with TRBJ1-1; tentative D call: TRBD1 (5 bases). The CDR3 runs to 13 residues. Germline V gene data show CDR1 as SQVTM and CDR2 as ANQGSEA. V was trimmed by 5 bases and J by 5 bases, leaving 15 bases between them. The CDR3, as DNA: TGCAGCGTTATCCGGCAGGGAAGGACTGAAGCTTTCTTT. Translated: CSVIRQGRTEAFF.